A single T cell receptor (beta chain) is shown here with its context. This record belongs to a study of control samples from healthy donors and cancer patients. Trimming left V 6 bases short and J 7 bases short, with 13 bases between. This CDR3 contains 14 residues. CDR1 and CDR2 (germline): MNHEY, SVGAGI. The method was immunoSEQ multiplex PCR; TCRdb's version includes in-frame clones alone and lacks a portion of them. This table holds fewer than 70,000 clones, around 95% found once. This clonotype originated in a man aged 25-40 years in good health. Material for sequencing was blood. The chain has TRBV6-5 and TRBJ1-6; maybe TRBD1 (6 bases). This CDR3 reads CASRVQGTNSPLHF. The CDR3 DNA reads TGTGCCAGCAGGGTACAGGGTACGAATTCACCCCTCCACTTT.